This T cell receptor (beta chain) was recorded in a study of OX40 agonist ivuxolimab in advanced cancers. Details on this clone: Antigen: not known.

Regarding the study as a whole: Clonal expansion from baseline to week 6 occurred in both CD4+ and CD8+ T cells.

Using immunoSEQ multiplex PCR, the repertoire was profiled, and TCRdb retains in-frame clones only, with some absent. The sample holds roughly 80,000 clones, roughly 87% seen once. CDR3 length equals 15 residues. V shed 3 bases and J 9 bases; nucleotides not matched to a gene: 7. Germline V gene data show CDR1 as SGHVS and CDR2 as FQNEAQ. The investigators sampled blood at baseline, at cycle 4 day 1, and at cycle 7 day 1. The J gene is TRBJ2-1, the V gene TRBV7-8; 11 positions match TRBD1. This receptor was identified in an adult with an advanced solid tumor such as melanoma, head and neck, liver or kidney cancer. The sample was CD4+ or CD8+ T cells sorted from blood, taken in a trial of the OX40 agonist ivuxolimab. CDR3 sequence reads: CASSFLGQGASEQFF. In DNA form, the CDR3 reads TGTGCCAGCAGCTTCCTCGGACAGGGGGCTAGTGAGCAGTTCTTC.